This entry describes one T cell receptor (beta chain). Its specificity is unknown. The assay was immunoSEQ multiplex PCR, and TCRdb's table has in-frame clones only and misses some. Of roughly 77,000 clones listed, nearly 75% are singletons. This record comes from a study of radiotherapy plus CTLA-4 blockade in lung cancer. Lung cancer patients with chemo-refractory metastatic non-small-cell disease were given focal radiation plus CTLA-4 blockade with ipilimumab. The CDR3 runs 17 residues. After removal of 1 base from V and 0 bases from J, the junction contained 9 bases not matched to a gene. Germline lookup yields CDR1 KGHSH and CDR2 LQKENI. Study outcomes and limitations: Subsequent to radiotherapy plus ipilimumab, tumor-derived TCR clones underwent expansion in blood. Strongest reported response predictors: early blood clone changes and post-radiation interferon-beta.

This receptor was identified in a human donor with non-small cell lung cancer whose response to radiotherapy plus ipilimumab could not be evaluated. The chain is built from TRBV18 and TRBJ2-7; the match to TRBD2 covers 7 bases. The specimen comprised peripheral blood, sampled from a patient treated with radiotherapy plus ipilimumab. The CDR3 loop is CASSPRMGGGSSYEQYF. The CDR3, as DNA: TGTGCCAGCTCACCACGTATGGGCGGGGGAAGCTCCTACGAGCAGTACTTC.